This note documents a single T cell receptor (beta chain) sequence. Germline assignment: CDR1 GTSNPN and CDR2 SVGIG (reference sequence). CDR3 size: 14 residues. Trimming pared 4 bases from V and 0 bases from J, leaving 10 bases between. Per the original data handling: Reference gene primers were amplified, and this amplification served to estimate nucleated cell counts. Sequencing was performed with immunoSEQ multiplex PCR; in TCRdb, only in-frame clones are kept and a portion is missing. The V and J calls and clone size were taken over from that table, and D and trimming were inferred from the DNA. The repertoire includes 140,000 or so clones, about 87% of them detected once, and approximately 5.4% sits in the top ten. The data were obtained in a study of blood T cell repertoires in COVID-19. Study-level background: Donors in the United States, Italy and Spain gave samples during acute or convalescent COVID-19. Sources were T cells, B-cell-depleted T cells, or PBMCs; the material itself was cDNA or gDNA.

This TCR was sampled from a human donor in a cohort sampled during active COVID-19. Sequenced input: peripheral blood. The chain carries TRBV30 and TRBJ1-3; no firm D call. This chain's CDR3 is CAWNSLSSGNTIYF. DNA for the CDR3: TGTGCCTGGAACAGCCTGAGCTCTGGAAACACCATATATTTT.